The count of the clone carrying this TCR beta chain is one. Antigen specificity is unknown. Germline V gene lookup returns CDR1 SGHRS and CDR2 YFSETQ. The CDR3 totals 16 residues. Trimming took off 4 bases at V and 8 bases at J, with 24 bases between the two ends. The data derive from a study of T cell responses to AZD1222 COVID-19 vaccine. The study, taken as a whole, reports: Spike-specific TCR depth and breadth grew after two AZD1222 doses. In the spike-specific TCR repertoire, nearly half reportedly target unmutated variant regions. The sample set comprised mostly white British donors with more females, and clonal diversity was possibly underestimated.

Only in-frame clones appear in the TCRdb table, and some are missing; sequencing was by immunoSEQ multiplex PCR. The table lists 130,000 to 150,000 clones, about 92% of them singletons. V usage is TRBV5-1 and J usage is TRBJ1-2; possible D gene TRBD1, 5 bases. This TCR was recovered from an adult in good health. The sample in question was peripheral blood, obtained on day 0 of AZD1222 vaccination. CDR3 sequence: CASSTTGSPHRDGYTF. Written as DNA, the CDR3 is TGCGCCAGCAGCACCACCGGGTCCCCTCATCGGGACGGCTACACCTTC.